A single sample gave rise to the 26 T cell receptor beta chains below, sequenced in a study of cytomegalovirus exposure and HLA in healthy donors. The primer mix had 60 Vbeta and 13 Jbeta primers. The assay was immunoSEQ multiplex PCR, and TCRdb's table has in-frame clones only and misses some. The data show 75,000 to 100,000 clones, 65% to 85% seen once. The specimen was PBMCs. Receptors were obtained from a man aged 35-49 years in good health and CMV-seronegative.

J is TRBJ2-1 and V is TRBV5-4; no firm D call. V dropped 3 bases and J dropped 7 bases, with 11 bases sitting between them. Looked up from germline, CDR1 is SGHNT and CDR2 is YYREEE (reference sequence). The length of the CDR3 is 13 residues. This chain's CDR3 is CASSSSTGNEQFF. The CDR3 DNA is TGTGCCAGCAGCTCCTCGACCGGGAATGAGCAGTTCTTC.

The chain joins TRBV18 to TRBJ2-7; TRBD2 agrees at 7 bases. Germline V gene sequence: CDR1 KGHSH, CDR2 LQKENI. This CDR3 spans 12 amino acids. With V trimmed by 2 bases and J by 6 bases, 1 base remained unmatched. The CDR3 sequence is CASSPSSGEQYF. The CDR3 nucleotides are TGTGCCAGCTCACCATCTAGCGGCGAGCAGTACTTC.

The rearrangement uses TRBV7-8 and TRBJ2-1; 10 nucleotides agree with TRBD2. The CDR3 extends over 17 amino acids. The germline CDR1 and CDR2 sequences are SGHVS and FQNEAQ. Trimming at V came to 1 base and at J to 2 bases, leaving 5 bases not matched to a gene. DNA of the CDR3: TGTGCCAGCAGCTTAGAAAAAAGCGGGGGGGCCTACAATGAGCAGTTCTTC. This translates into CASSLEKSGGAYNEQFF.

Only one count was recorded for this clone. The chain recombines TRBV6-1 with TRBJ1-2; D is undetermined. Trimming left V 3 bases short and J 2 bases short, with 7 bases between. The CDR3 spans 13 residues. Germline CDR1 and CDR2: MNHNS and SASEGT. This CDR3 reads CASSERGNYGYTF. The CDR3 DNA sequence: TGTGCCAGCAGTGAGAGAGGGAACTATGGCTACACCTTC.

This chain connects TRBV2 to TRBJ1-2; 10 bases are a match to TRBD1. The CDR3 has 14 amino acids. Germline CDR1 is SNHLY and CDR2 is FYNNEI. V gave up 5 bases and J gave up 4 bases; unmatched junction bases: 4. In DNA form, the CDR3 reads TGTGCCAGCAGTTGGACAGGGGGGGGCTATGGCTACACCTTC. Protein sequence: CASSWTGGGYGYTF.

The chain is built from TRBV28 and TRBJ2-1; 8 bases match TRBD1. V shed 5 bases, J shed 6 bases, and the junction held 12 bases outside the gene matches. This CDR3 contains 16 residues. Germline V gene lookup returns CDR1 MDHEN and CDR2 SYDVKM. The CDR3 DNA sequence: TGTGCCAGCAGTCCTATGAGGGCAGGGACAGGCAATGAGCAGTTCTTC. It translates to CASSPMRAGTGNEQFF. The variable domain in full, with the rest retrieved from reference TRBV28 and TRBJ2-1, is DVKVTQSSRYLVKRTGEKVFLECVQDMDHENMFWYRQDPGLGLRLIYFSYDVKMKEKGDIPEGYSVSREKKERFSLILESASTNQTSMYLCASSPMRAGTGNEQFFGPGTRLTVL.

The V and J genes are TRBV19 and TRBJ2-7; 12 bases fit TRBD2. J lost 6 bases, V lost 3 bases, and 6 bases had no gene match. The CDR3 contains 15 residues. Germline lookup yields CDR1 LNHDA and CDR2 SQIVND (reference sequence). The CDR3 region has the DNA TGTGCCAGTAGTATCACTAGCGGGAGGAGTCGCGAGCAGTACTTC. Translating gives CASSITSGRSREQYF.

The CDR3 loop is CASMRPRTGGETQYF. The CDR3 DNA is TGTGCCAGCATGAGGCCCCGCACGGGTGGGGAGACCCAGTACTTC. The chain recombines TRBV28 with TRBJ2-5; D gene uncertain. The germline gives CDR1 MDHEN, CDR2 SYDVKM. The CDR3 is made up of 15 amino acids. V lost 7 bases and J 5 bases, leaving 20 bases between the germline ends.

The V gene is TRBV2, the J gene TRBJ1-1; 7 bases are a match to TRBD1. V trimming: 6 bases; J trimming: 3 bases; junction bases outside the gene matches: 10. Germline CDR1 is SNHLY and CDR2 is FYNNEI. The CDR3 has 15 residues. CDR3 loop: CASSSQGGEYTEAFF. CDR3 in DNA: TGTGCCAGCAGCTCGCAGGGGGGCGAGTACACTGAAGCTTTCTTT.

The rearrangement links TRBV25-1 to TRBJ2-7, with D unresolved. The CDR3 is 13 residues long. V shed 6 bases and J shed 3 bases, with 12 bases lying between them. Germline V lookup: CDR1 MGHDK, CDR2 SYGVNS. The CDR3 spells CASSPSRVYEQYF. The CDR3 nucleotides are TGTGCCAGCAGCCCATCTCGGGTCTACGAGCAGTACTTC.

The chain employs TRBV2 and TRBJ1-2; D is ambiguous. In germline, CDR1 is SNHLY, CDR2 FYNNEI. The CDR3 contains 12 residues. The V gene lost 4 bases and the J gene lost 8 bases, with 11 bases spanning the gap. The DNA of the CDR3 is TGTGCCAGCAGTGGTTCCTTTCGGGGCTACACCTTC. Translation: CASSGSFRGYTF.

This clone has just a few counts. This sequence joins TRBV28 and TRBJ1-2; TRBD1 agrees at 7 bases. Per the germline V gene, CDR1 is MDHEN and CDR2 is SYDVKM. The CDR3 length is 16 residues. V lost 1 base, J lost 3 bases, and 8 bases stayed unmatched. The CDR3, as DNA: TGTGCCAGCAGTTTATTGGTCTCAGGGGGTGACTATGGCTACACCTTC. Translating gives CASSLLVSGGDYGYTF.

The chain links TRBV2 to TRBJ1-3; maybe TRBD1 (6 bases). Germline V gene data show CDR1 as SNHLY and CDR2 as FYNNEI. The ends were cut back, 0 bases at V and 4 bases at J, with 13 bases in the middle. There are 16 residues in the CDR3. The CDR3 sequence is CASSEAGQGLGNTIYF. The CDR3 DNA reads TGTGCCAGCAGTGAAGCGGGGCAGGGGTTAGGAAACACCATATATTTT.

The genes are TRBV10-3 and TRBJ1-2, with 8 nucleotides matching TRBD1. CDR1 and CDR2 from the germline V gene are ENHRY and SYGVKD. This CDR3 is built from 14 residues. V was pared by 6 bases and J by 4 bases, with 7 bases of the junction left unmatched. CDR3: CAISQDRDGYGYTF. CDR3 nucleotide sequence: TGTGCCATCAGCCAGGACAGGGATGGCTATGGCTACACCTTC.

V usage is TRBV11-3 and J usage is TRBJ2-5; D remains unclear. This CDR3 region has 14 residues. Per the germline V gene, CDR1 is SGHNT and CDR2 is YENEEA. V was clipped by 0 bases and J by 5 bases, with 10 bases between them. CDR3 sequence: CASSLEGPYETQYF. In DNA, the CDR3 is TGTGCCAGCAGCTTAGAGGGCCCCTACGAGACCCAGTACTTC. The variable domain in full, completed from reference TRBV11-3 and TRBJ2-5, reads EAGVVQSPRYKIIEKKQPVAFWCNPISGHNTLYWYLQNLGQGPELLIRYENEEAVDDSQLPKDRFSAERLKGVDSTLKIQPAELGDSAVYLCASSLEGPYETQYFGPGTRLLVL.

The rearrangement links TRBV25-1 to TRBJ1-1; D is perhaps TRBD1 (5 bases). There are 14 residues in the CDR3. Germline V lookup: CDR1 MGHDK, CDR2 SYGVNS. The ends were cut back, 3 bases at V and 1 base at J, with 9 bases in the middle. DNA of the CDR3: TGTGCCAGCAGTGAGGACAATTCGAACACTGAAGCTTTCTTT. Encoded protein: CASSEDNSNTEAFF.

The V and J genes are TRBV2 and TRBJ2-1; TRBD2 matches at 12 bases. Per the germline V gene, CDR1 is SNHLY and CDR2 is FYNNEI. Trimming cost V 7 bases and J 0 bases; bases outside gene matches: 7. The CDR3 totals 17 residues. The CDR3 here is CASIYLAGGSSYNEQFF. CDR3 in DNA: TGTGCCAGCATTTACCTAGCGGGGGGGAGCTCCTACAATGAGCAGTTCTTC.

The chain uses TRBV5-4 and TRBJ2-7, with D possibly being TRBD2 (5 bases). The CDR3 spans 14 residues. Germline values: CDR1 SGHNT, CDR2 YYREEE (reference sequence). The V gene lost 0 bases and the J gene lost 5 bases, with 12 bases spanning the gap. DNA for the CDR3: TGTGCCAGCAGCTTGGTACATAGGAGGCACGAGCAGTACTTC. Translation gives CASSLVHRRHEQYF.

This sequence joins TRBV19 and TRBJ1-1; maybe TRBD1 (5 bases). The CDR3 spans 15 residues. The ends were cut back, 5 bases at V and 3 bases at J, with 16 bases in the middle. Germline assignment: CDR1 LNHDA and CDR2 SQIVND (reference sequence). CDR3 sequence reads: CASSVGQGGDTEAFF. The CDR3 DNA reads as TGTGCCAGTAGTGTCGGGCAGGGTGGAGACACTGAAGCTTTCTTT.

V gene TRBV6-4 combines with J gene TRBJ2-2; a possible D gene is TRBD1 (6 bases). Germline V gives CDR1 MRHNA, CDR2 SNTAGT. Trimming took 5 bases from V and 0 from J, leaving 10 bases between them. The CDR3 is 15 amino acids. CDR3 sequence reads: CASSSGTTNTGELFF. The CDR3 DNA follows: TGTGCCAGCAGTTCCGGGACAACGAACACCGGGGAGCTGTTTTTT.

This clone showed up just a few times. CDR3 sequence: CASSSQAGTGETQYF. The CDR3 region has the DNA TGTGCCAGCAGCTCCCAGGCCGGGACAGGGGAGACCCAGTACTTC. The chain joins TRBV11-2 to TRBJ2-5; 9 nucleotides match TRBD1. With 4 bases clipped from V and 5 bases from J, the junction kept 8 bases outside the gene matches. Germline V lookup: CDR1 SGHAT, CDR2 FQNNGV. This CDR3 contains 15 residues.

The rearrangement joins TRBV11-2 to TRBJ1-1, with no clear D. The CDR3 runs 13 residues. V was trimmed by 4 bases and J by 4 bases, leaving 10 bases between them. The V gene's germline CDR1 is SGHAT and CDR2 FQNNGV. The CDR3 coding sequence is TGTGCCAGCAGCTCCCGGGAAGGCACTGAAGCTTTCTTT. Translation: CASSSREGTEAFF.

V usage is TRBV28 and J usage is TRBJ1-3; 9 bases align to TRBD1. Germline-derived CDR1 and CDR2 are MDHEN and SYDVKM. This CDR3 is 17 amino acids long. V shed 6 bases and J 0 bases; nucleotides not matched to a gene: 9. CDR3 DNA sequence: TGTGCCAGCAGACCCCAGACAGGGGGTTACTCTGGAAACACCATATATTTT. Its protein is CASRPQTGGYSGNTIYF. Variable domain in full (rest from reference TRBV28 and TRBJ1-3): DVKVTQSSRYLVKRTGEKVFLECVQDMDHENMFWYRQDPGLGLRLIYFSYDVKMKEKGDIPEGYSVSREKKERFSLILESASTNQTSMYLCASRPQTGGYSGNTIYFGEGSWLTVV.

The chain carries TRBV6-6 and TRBJ2-5, with 8 nucleotides matching TRBD2. With V trimmed by 2 bases and J by 4 bases, 6 bases remained unmatched. CDR1 is MNHNY and CDR2 is SVGAGI in the germline V gene (reference sequence). CDR3 length: 15 amino acids. The CDR3 sequence: CASSYSTLAGETQYF. The CDR3 DNA follows: TGTGCCAGCAGTTACAGTACCCTAGCGGGAGAGACCCAGTACTTC.

The chain combines TRBV11-3 with TRBJ1-1, with 9 bases aligning to TRBD1. Per the germline V gene, CDR1 is SGHNT and CDR2 is YENEEA. CDR3 length: 14 residues. V lost 5 bases and J lost 1; bases outside the gene matches: 2. The CDR3 nucleotides read TGTGCCAGCAGCGCGGGACAGGGGAACACTGAAGCTTTCTTT. This encodes CASSAGQGNTEAFF.

The chain couples TRBV6-1 to TRBJ2-7; D is possibly TRBD2 (5 bases). This CDR3 spans 14 amino acids. CDR1 is MNHNS, CDR2 SASEGT, per germline. With 5 bases removed from V and 0 bases from J, the gap between germline ends came to 11 bases. CDR3 bases: TGTGCCAGCAGTCAGGCGGGCAGCTCCTACGAGCAGTACTTC. It is translated as CASSQAGSSYEQYF.